The T cell receptor beta chain under discussion was sequenced for a study of cytomegalovirus exposure and HLA in healthy donors. Overall study findings and caveats: The authors excluded some V segments, including TRBV6-2 and TRBV6-3, as indistinguishable. Cytomegalovirus association was assigned to around 150 TCR beta chains. CMV antigen specificity of three CMV-associated chains was confirmed in vitro.

From germline, CDR1 is MNHEY and CDR2 SMNVEV (reference sequence). The junction had 1 base not matched to a gene; V was cut back by 4 bases and J by 1 base. The CDR3 covers 13 residues. Amplification used 60 Vbeta primers and 13 Jbeta primers. Clones were read by immunoSEQ multiplex PCR, and TCRdb kept only the in-frame ones, dropping some. The table has 150,000 or so clones, roughly 70% seen once. Comments on this clone: The antigen remains undetermined.

The sequencing input was PBMCs. The chain links TRBV27 to TRBJ2-7; TRBD2 aligns across 7 bases. This sequence originates from a man between 18 and 29 years old in good health and CMV-seropositive. CDR3 in DNA: TGTGCCAGCAGTTCTAGCGGTTCCTACGAGCAGTACTTC. Its translation is CASSSSGSYEQYF.